This T cell receptor (beta chain) was sequenced in a study of T cells in women clearing cervical HPV infection. CDR3 length equals 20 residues. V was shortened by 1 base and J by 4 bases, with 31 bases between the two germline ends. Germline V lookup: CDR1 GTSNPN, CDR2 SVGIG (reference sequence). Method: immunoSEQ multiplex PCR; TCRdb's copy keeps in-frame clones and lacks some. The ten top clones account for approximately 6.8%, within a sample of over 30,000 clones. Concerning this clone itself: Read data end 3 residues before the CDR3 end; the end is taken from the germline J gene.

The sequencing sample was made of blood buffy coat. The chain uses TRBV30 and TRBJ1-1; possible D gene TRBD1, 5 bases. The TCR comes from a woman aged 18-69 years with a cervical HPV16 infection that either progressed to CIN3+ or cleared (not recorded which). CDR3 DNA (partial): TGTGCCTGGAGTGGTAATCCCTGGGCAGGGATCCCGGATCGTGTCACTGAA. Translating it yields CAWSGNPWAGIPDRVTE. The entire CDR3 sequence reads CAWSGNPWAGIPDRVTEAFF.